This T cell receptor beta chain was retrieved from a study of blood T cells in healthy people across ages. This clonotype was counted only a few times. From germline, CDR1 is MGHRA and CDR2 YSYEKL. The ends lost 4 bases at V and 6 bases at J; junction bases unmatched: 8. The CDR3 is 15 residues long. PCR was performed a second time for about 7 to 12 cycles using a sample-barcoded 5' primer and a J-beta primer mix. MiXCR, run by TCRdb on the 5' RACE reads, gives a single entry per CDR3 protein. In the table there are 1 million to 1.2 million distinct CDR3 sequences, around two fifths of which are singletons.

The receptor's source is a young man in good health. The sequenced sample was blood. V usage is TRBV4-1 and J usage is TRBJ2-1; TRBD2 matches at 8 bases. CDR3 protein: CASSPAGGKGNEQFF. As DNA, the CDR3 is TGCGCCAGCAGCCCGGCGGGGGGAAAGGGCAATGAGCAGTTCTTC.